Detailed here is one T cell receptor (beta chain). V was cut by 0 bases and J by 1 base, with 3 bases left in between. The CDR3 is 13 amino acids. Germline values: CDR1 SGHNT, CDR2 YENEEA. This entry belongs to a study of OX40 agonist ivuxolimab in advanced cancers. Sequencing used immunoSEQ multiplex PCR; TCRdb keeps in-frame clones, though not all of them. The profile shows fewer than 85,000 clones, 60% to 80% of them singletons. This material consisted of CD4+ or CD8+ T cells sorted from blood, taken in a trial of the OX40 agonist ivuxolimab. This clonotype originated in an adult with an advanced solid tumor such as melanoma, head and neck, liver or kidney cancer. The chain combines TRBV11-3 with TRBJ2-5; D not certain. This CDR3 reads CASSLDTQETQYF. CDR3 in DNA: TGTGCCAGCAGCTTAGACACCCAAGAGACCCAGTACTTC.